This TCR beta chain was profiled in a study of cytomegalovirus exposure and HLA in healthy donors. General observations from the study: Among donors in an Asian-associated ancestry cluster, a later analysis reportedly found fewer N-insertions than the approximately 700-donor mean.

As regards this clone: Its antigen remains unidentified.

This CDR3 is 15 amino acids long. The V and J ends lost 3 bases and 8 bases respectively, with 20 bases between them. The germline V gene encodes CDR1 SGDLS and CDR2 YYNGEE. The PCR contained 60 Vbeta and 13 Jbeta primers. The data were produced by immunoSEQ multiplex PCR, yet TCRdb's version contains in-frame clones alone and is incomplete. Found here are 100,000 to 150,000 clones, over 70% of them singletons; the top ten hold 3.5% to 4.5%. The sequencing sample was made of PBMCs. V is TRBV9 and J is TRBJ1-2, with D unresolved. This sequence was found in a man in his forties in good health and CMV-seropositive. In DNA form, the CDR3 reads TGTGCCAGCAGCGCACAAATAGGGCCTTGGGAGGGCTACACCTTC. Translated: CASSAQIGPWEGYTF. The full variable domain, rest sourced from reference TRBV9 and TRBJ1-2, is DSGVTQTPKHLITATGQRVTLRCSPRSGDLSVYWYQQSLDQGLQFLIQYYNGEERAKGNILERFSAQQFPDLHSELNLSSLELGDSALYFCASSAQIGPWEGYTFGSGTRLTVV.